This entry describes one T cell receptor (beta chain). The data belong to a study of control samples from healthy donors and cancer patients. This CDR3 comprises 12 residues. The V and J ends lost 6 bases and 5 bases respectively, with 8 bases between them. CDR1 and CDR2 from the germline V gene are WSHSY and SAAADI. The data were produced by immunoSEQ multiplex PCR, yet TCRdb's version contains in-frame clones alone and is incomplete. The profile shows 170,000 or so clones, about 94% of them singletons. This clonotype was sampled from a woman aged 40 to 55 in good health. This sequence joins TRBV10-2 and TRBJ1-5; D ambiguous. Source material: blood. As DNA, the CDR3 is TGCGCCAGCAGCCGACTTGATCAGCCCCAGCATTTT. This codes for CASSRLDQPQHF.